Listed below are T cell receptor beta chains from one sample, sequenced in a study of cytomegalovirus exposure and HLA in healthy donors. TCRdb's copy holds only in-frame clones and misses some; the assay was immunoSEQ multiplex PCR. The repertoire holds 200,000 to 250,000 clones, with around 80% as singletons. Source material: PBMCs. Receptors were obtained from a woman aged 55-69 years in good health and CMV-seropositive. CDR3s include the opening cysteine and the closing phenylalanine or tryptophan. Each record gives: V gene, clone size, J gene, D gene, CDR3 DNA, CDR3 protein. A D gene is named only where the DNA matches it firmly. For some rows the clone size is stated as once, few or many, or as a class when expanded; others skip it.

>TRBV9|.|TRBJ2-3|.
TGTGCCAGCAGCGCCAGACTAGCAGATACGCAGTATTTT
CASSARLADTQYF
>TRBV5-1|.|TRBJ2-1|TRBD2
TGCGCCAGCAGCCCCGGGATTAGCGGGAGTCTTGAGCAGTTCTTC
CASSPGISGSLEQFF
>TRBV5-4|few|TRBJ2-1|.
TGTGCCAGCAGCTTCGTCGGGGAGCAGTTCTTC
CASSFVGEQFF
>TRBV7-2|.|TRBJ2-1|.
TGTGCCAGCAGCCAAACAGGGTCCCTGTTCTTC
CASSQTGSLFF
>TRBV11-2|few|TRBJ2-3|.
TGTGCCAGCCGAAGGGGATCGCTCCGATCGGGAGGCACAGATACGCAGTATTTT
CASRRGSLRSGGTDTQYF
>TRBV19|.|TRBJ2-2|.
TGTGCCAGTGGGGCCTTTCGATCGGAGCTGTTTTTT
CASGAFRSELFF
>TRBV5-1|.|TRBJ1-2|TRBD1
TGCGCCAGCAGCGGCGGACAGGAACGCTATGGCTACACCTTC
CASSGGQERYGYTF
>TRBV29-1|.|TRBJ2-1|.
TGCAGCGTTGAAACCGGGACACCTTCCTACAATGAGCAGTTCTTC
CSVETGTPSYNEQFF
>TRBV14|.|TRBJ2-1|.
TGTGCCAGCAGCCCCGTTGGCGGGGGCCAACAGTTCTTC
CASSPVGGGQQFF
>TRBV15|.|TRBJ2-7|.
TGTGCCACCAGCAGAGAACTGGGACTCCCCTACGAGCAGTACTTC
CATSRELGLPYEQYF
>TRBV28|.|TRBJ1-2|.
TGTGCCAGCATCGCAAACGGGGGCTACACCTTC
CASIANGGYTF
>TRBV6-5|.|TRBJ2-3|TRBD1
TGTGCCAGCAGTTACAGGGACAGGTACACAGATACGCAGTATTTT
CASSYRDRYTDTQYF
>TRBV10-3|.|TRBJ1-4|.
TGTGCCATCAGTGGGTCCGGAAACAGGGTAAATGAAAAACTGTTTTTT
CAISGSGNRVNEKLFF
>TRBV14|.|TRBJ2-7|.
TGTGCCAGCAGCCGATCCGGGACTGGATCCTACGAGCAGTACTTC
CASSRSGTGSYEQYF
>TRBV28|.|TRBJ1-2|.
TGTGCCAGCAGTTTATTGACAGCTGATGGCTACACCTTC
CASSLLTADGYTF
>TRBV11-2|few|TRBJ2-7|.
TGTGCCAGCAGCTTCGCACAGGGATTCACCTACGAGCAGTACTTC
CASSFAQGFTYEQYF
>TRBV7-9|.|TRBJ2-7|TRBD1
TGTGCCAGCAGCTCCTCCGAGCAGGGGGACGAGCAGTACTTC
CASSSSEQGDEQYF
>TRBV28|.|TRBJ1-5|.
TGTGCCAGCAGTCCCACGGGGGGGCGCAATCAGCCCCAGCATTTT
CASSPTGGRNQPQHF
>TRBV6-5|.|TRBJ2-7|TRBD2
TGTGCCAGCAGCCTGCATAGCGGGGGCTCCTACGAGCAGTACTTC
CASSLHSGGSYEQYF
>TRBV7-9|.|TRBJ2-1|.
TGTGCCAGCAGCTTGGAGGATATCTACAATGAGCAGTTCTTC
CASSLEDIYNEQFF
>TRBV2|.|TRBJ2-1|TRBD2
TGTGCCAGCAGTGTCGGGGGGAGCTCCTACAATGAGCAGTTCTTC
CASSVGGSSYNEQFF
>TRBV7-3|.|TRBJ2-3|.
TGTGCCAGCAGCACCGGCAGCGCAGATACGCAGTATTTT
CASSTGSADTQYF
>TRBV20-1|.|TRBJ1-2|.
TGCAGTTTCCAGGGGTGGTATGGCTACACCTTC
CSFQGWYGYTF
>TRBV11-1|.|TRBJ2-1|.
TGTGCCAGCAGCACCTCCCTAGTCCGCTCCTACAATGAGCAGTTCTTC
CASSTSLVRSYNEQFF
>TRBV30|.|TRBJ2-7|TRBD2
TGTGCCTGGATTAGTCTAGCGGGAGGTAGTAGTTACGAGCAGTACTTC
CAWISLAGGSSYEQYF
>TRBV27|.|TRBJ2-1|.
TGTGCCAGCAGTCTGTACGGGAGTTACAATGAGCAGTTCTTC
CASSLYGSYNEQFF
>TRBV18|.|TRBJ1-4|TRBD1
TGTGCCAGCTCACCTGTGACAGGGGGAGGTGGAACTAATGAAAAACTGTTTTTT
CASSPVTGGGGTNEKLFF
>TRBV7-6|.|TRBJ2-5|.
TGTGCCAGCAGCTTACCCTATAAGGGGATAGGAGAGACCCAGTACTTC
CASSLPYKGIGETQYF
>TRBV4-1|few|TRBJ2-2|TRBD1
TGCGCCAGCAGCTCAACAGGGGGCGCCGGCACCGGGGAGCTGTTTTTT
CASSSTGGAGTGELFF
>TRBV18|once|TRBJ2-5|TRBD1
TGTGCCAGCTCACAATCAGGGGGAGAGACCCAGTACTTC
CASSQSGGETQYF
>TRBV18|few|TRBJ1-1|.
TGTGCCAGCTCACCTGAGATATCGCGGAACACTGAAGCTTTCTTT
CASSPEISRNTEAFF
>TRBV7-8|once|TRBJ2-7|TRBD1
TGTGCCAGCAGCTTTCCACCGGGACAGGAGTTCTACGAGCAGTACTTC
CASSFPPGQEFYEQYF
>TRBV28|.|TRBJ2-7|TRBD1
TGTGCCAGCATCATTCCAGGGGGAATCAACGAGCAGTACTTC
CASIIPGGINEQYF
>TRBV4-1|.|TRBJ2-7|.
TGCGCCAGCAGCGGGCAGACCTACGAGCAGTACTTC
CASSGQTYEQYF
>TRBV4-1|.|TRBJ2-1|.
TGCGCCAGCCAGCCGATAGCGGTAAAATACAATGAGCAGTTCTTC
CASQPIAVKYNEQFF
>TRBV28|.|TRBJ1-3|TRBD1
TGTGCCAGCAGTTCAGGACAGGCCATGAGCTCTGGAAACACCATATATTTT
CASSSGQAMSSGNTIYF
>TRBV7-6|.|TRBJ2-5|TRBD2
TGTGCCAGCAGCTACCCTCTAGCGGGAGGGTGGAAGGGGACCCAGTACTTC
CASSYPLAGGWKGTQYF
>TRBV5-1|.|TRBJ1-3|.
TGCGCCAGCAGCTTCTCTGGCGGAACATCTGGAAACACCATATATTTT
CASSFSGGTSGNTIYF
>TRBV6-6|.|TRBJ2-3|TRBD2
TGTGCCAGCAGTCCTTCTAGCGGAGACTACACAGATACGCAGTATTTT
CASSPSSGDYTDTQYF
>TRBV6-4|.|TRBJ2-2|.
TGTGCCAGCAGTGTTCAGGGCTTCAACACCGGGGAGCTGTTTTTT
CASSVQGFNTGELFF
>TRBV5-1|.|TRBJ2-5|TRBD1
TGCGCCAGCAGCTACCCGAGACAGGGTCAGACCCAGTACTTC
CASSYPRQGQTQYF
>TRBV7-2|.|TRBJ2-7|.
TGTGCCAGCAGCTTACGCTTCGCGGGAATCAACGAGCAGTACTTC
CASSLRFAGINEQYF
>TRBV28|.|TRBJ2-7|TRBD2
TGTGCCAGCAGAACCACTAGCGGGACTTACGAGCAGTACTTC
CASRTTSGTYEQYF
>TRBV6-4|.|TRBJ2-3|TRBD2
TGTGCCAGCAGTGAAGTAGCGGGAGAAGATACGCAGTATTTT
CASSEVAGEDTQYF
>TRBV7-9|.|TRBJ1-2|TRBD1
TGTGCCAGCAGCTTAGCCGGGACAGTGGGCCGCTATGGCTACACCTTC
CASSLAGTVGRYGYTF
>TRBV2|.|TRBJ1-2|.
TGTGCCAGCAGATTCGGCCGGGGGGTTCTCTATGGCTACACCTTC
CASRFGRGVLYGYTF
>TRBV18|.|TRBJ2-4|.
TGTGCCAGCTCACCACCCTTCCTCGACATTCAGTACTTC
CASSPPFLDIQYF
>TRBV19|.|TRBJ1-1|.
TGTGCCAGTAGTTCCCTTGGAGGGGGGGTCACTGAAGCTTTCTTT
CASSSLGGGVTEAFF
>TRBV6-6|.|TRBJ1-1|.
TGTGCCAGCAGTCCTAACACTGAAGCTTTCTTT
CASSPNTEAFF
>TRBV7-9|few|TRBJ1-1|TRBD1
TGTGCCAGCAGCTTGGGACAGGGAGACACTGAAGCTTTCTTT
CASSLGQGDTEAFF
>TRBV4-2|.|TRBJ2-2|TRBD2
TGTGCCAGCAGCCAAGCCCCACTAGCGTCTAGGGAGCTGTTTTTT
CASSQAPLASRELFF
>TRBV4-2|.|TRBJ2-5|.
TGTGCCAGCAGCCAATACTCCCGGGGAGGAGAGAGGGAGACCCAGTACTTC
CASSQYSRGGERETQYF
>TRBV18|.|TRBJ2-7|TRBD1
TGTGCCAGCTCACCCCTGGGGACAGGGGCACCCAACGAGCAGTACTTC
CASSPLGTGAPNEQYF
>TRBV5-1|.|TRBJ1-1|.
TGCGCCAGCAGGGAGCAGGGCGAAGCTTTCTTT
CASREQGEAFF
>TRBV2|.|TRBJ2-1|TRBD2
TGTGCCAGCAGCGTGACTAGCGGGTTGTTCAATGAGCAGTTCTTC
CASSVTSGLFNEQFF
>TRBV28|.|TRBJ2-1|.
TGTGCCAGCAGTTCAATTACTAGAGTCCTTGAGCAGTTCTTC
CASSSITRVLEQFF
>TRBV5-1|.|TRBJ1-6|TRBD1
TGCGCCAGCAGCTACGACAGGGGTTGGAATTCACCCCTCCACTTT
CASSYDRGWNSPLHF
>TRBV19|.|TRBJ1-1|.
TGTGCCAGTAACTGGGGGGGGAACACTGAAGCTTTCTTT
CASNWGGNTEAFF